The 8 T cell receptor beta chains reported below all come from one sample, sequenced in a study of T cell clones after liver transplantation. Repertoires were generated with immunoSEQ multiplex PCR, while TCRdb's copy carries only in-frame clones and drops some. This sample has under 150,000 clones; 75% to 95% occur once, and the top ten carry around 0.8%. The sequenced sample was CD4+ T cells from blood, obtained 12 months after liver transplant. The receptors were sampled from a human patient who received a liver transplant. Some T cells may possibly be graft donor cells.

The CDR3, as DNA: TGTGCCAGCAGCTTAGTGGACAGGGGGTCTTATCAGCCCCAGCATTTT. It codes for CASSLVDRGSYQPQHF. V is TRBV7-8 and J is TRBJ1-5; TRBD1 matches at 10 bases. Trimming cost V 1 base and J 5 bases; bases outside gene matches: 5. In germline, CDR1 is SGHVS, CDR2 FQNEAQ. CDR3 length: 16 residues.

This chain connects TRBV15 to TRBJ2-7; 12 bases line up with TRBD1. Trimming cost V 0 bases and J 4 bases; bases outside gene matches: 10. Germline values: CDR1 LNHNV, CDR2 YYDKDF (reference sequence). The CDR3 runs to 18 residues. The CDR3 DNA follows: TGTGCCACCAGCAGAGATTCGAGAGGGACAGGGGGCTTATACGAGCAGTACTTC. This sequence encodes CATSRDSRGTGGLYEQYF.

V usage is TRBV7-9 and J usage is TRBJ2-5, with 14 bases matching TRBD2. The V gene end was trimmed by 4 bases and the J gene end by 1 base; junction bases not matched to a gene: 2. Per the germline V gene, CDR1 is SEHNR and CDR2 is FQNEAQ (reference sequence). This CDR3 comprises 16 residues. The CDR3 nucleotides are TGTGCCAGCAGCTCGGGACTAGCGGGAGCCCAAGAGACCCAGTACTTC. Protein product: CASSSGLAGAQETQYF.

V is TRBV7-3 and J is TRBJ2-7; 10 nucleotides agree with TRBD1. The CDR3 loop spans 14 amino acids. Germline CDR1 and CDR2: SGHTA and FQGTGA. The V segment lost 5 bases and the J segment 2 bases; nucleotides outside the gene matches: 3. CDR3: CASSPTGGTYEQYF. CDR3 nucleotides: TGTGCCAGCAGCCCGACAGGGGGCACCTACGAGCAGTACTTC.

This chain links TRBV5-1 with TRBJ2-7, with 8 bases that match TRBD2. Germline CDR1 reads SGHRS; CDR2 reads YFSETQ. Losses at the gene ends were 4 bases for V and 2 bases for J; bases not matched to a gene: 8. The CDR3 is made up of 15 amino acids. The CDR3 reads CASSPTSGTTYEQYF. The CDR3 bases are TGCGCCAGCAGCCCTACTAGCGGAACTACCTACGAGCAGTACTTC.

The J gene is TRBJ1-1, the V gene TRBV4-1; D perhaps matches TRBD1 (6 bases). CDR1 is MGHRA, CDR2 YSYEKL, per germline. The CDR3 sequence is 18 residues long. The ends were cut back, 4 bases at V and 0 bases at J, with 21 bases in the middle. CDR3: CASSLRTGQKSLNTEAFF. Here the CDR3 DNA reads TGCGCCAGCAGCCTGAGAACAGGACAGAAGAGTTTGAACACTGAAGCTTTCTTT.

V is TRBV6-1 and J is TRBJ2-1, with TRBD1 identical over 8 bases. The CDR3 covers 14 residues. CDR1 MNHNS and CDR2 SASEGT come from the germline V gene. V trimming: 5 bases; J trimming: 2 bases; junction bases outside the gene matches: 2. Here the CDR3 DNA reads TGTGCCAGCAGTACAGGGGGGCCCTACAATGAGCAGTTCTTC. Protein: CASSTGGPYNEQFF.

The CDR3 here is CASSPVTGVGADTQYF. The CDR3, as DNA: TGTGCCAGCAGTCCCGTGACAGGGGTTGGTGCAGATACGCAGTATTTT. This chain uses TRBV27 with TRBJ2-3; 8 nucleotides match TRBD1. The trim removed 5 bases at V and 4 bases at J, leaving 11 bases unmatched. Germline lookup yields CDR1 MNHEY and CDR2 SMNVEV (reference sequence). The CDR3 consists of 16 residues.